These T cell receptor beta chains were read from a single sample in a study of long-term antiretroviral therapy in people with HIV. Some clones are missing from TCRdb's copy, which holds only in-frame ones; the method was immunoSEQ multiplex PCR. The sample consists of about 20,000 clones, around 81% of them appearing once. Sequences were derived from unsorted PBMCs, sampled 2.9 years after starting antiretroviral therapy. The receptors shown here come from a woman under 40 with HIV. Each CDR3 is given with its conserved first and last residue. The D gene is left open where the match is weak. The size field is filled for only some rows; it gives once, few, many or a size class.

cdr3_nt: TGTGCCAGCAGTTTATCGGGGGGATCTGACTATGGCTACACCTTC
cdr3_aa: CASSLSGGSDYGYTF
v_call: TRBV27
d_call: NA
j_call: TRBJ1-2
clone_size: NA

cdr3_nt: TGTGCCAGCAGGCGTGGGACAGGGGGCATAAACACTGAAGCTTTCTTT
cdr3_aa: CASRRGTGGINTEAFF
v_call: TRBV28
d_call: TRBD1
j_call: TRBJ1-1
clone_size: once

cdr3_nt: TGCGCCAGCAGCTTGCCGACGGAGACCCAGTACTTC
cdr3_aa: CASSLPTETQYF
v_call: TRBV5-1
d_call: NA
j_call: TRBJ2-5
clone_size: few

cdr3_nt: TGTGCCAGCAGATCGACGGACAATTCACCCCTCCACTTT
cdr3_aa: CASRSTDNSPLHF
v_call: TRBV25-1
d_call: NA
j_call: TRBJ1-6
clone_size: NA

cdr3_nt: TGTGCCAGCTCCGAAACGGCTACCTATGGCTACACCTTC
cdr3_aa: CASSETATYGYTF
v_call: TRBV18
d_call: NA
j_call: TRBJ1-2
clone_size: NA

cdr3_nt: TGCGCCAGCAGCCAAAATCACGGGAATCTAGCTGAGGAGCAGTTCTTC
cdr3_aa: CASSQNHGNLAEEQFF
v_call: TRBV4-1
d_call: NA
j_call: TRBJ2-1
clone_size: NA

cdr3_nt: TGCGCCAGCGCACCGACAGGGGGCGCCGCCAAAAACATTCAGTACTTC
cdr3_aa: CASAPTGGAAKNIQYF
v_call: TRBV5-1
d_call: TRBD1
j_call: TRBJ2-4
clone_size: NA

cdr3_nt: TGTGCCAGCAGCCAAGGACCGGGACAGGGGCCGGGTGGCTACACCTTC
cdr3_aa: CASSQGPGQGPGGYTF
v_call: TRBV14
d_call: TRBD1
j_call: TRBJ1-2
clone_size: NA

cdr3_nt: TGCAGCGGTTCCGGGACTGAGGGATACGAGCAGTACTTC
cdr3_aa: CSGSGTEGYEQYF
v_call: TRBV29-1
d_call: NA
j_call: TRBJ2-7
clone_size: NA

cdr3_nt: TGTGCCAGCAGCCGGCACGGACAGGGCGATGGAAACACCATATATTTT
cdr3_aa: CASSRHGQGDGNTIYF
v_call: TRBV7-2
d_call: TRBD1
j_call: TRBJ1-3
clone_size: few

cdr3_nt: TGTGCCAGCAGCTTGGTCCCGACAGGGGACGGGGGGGAGCTGTTTTTT
cdr3_aa: CASSLVPTGDGGELFF
v_call: TRBV5-5
d_call: TRBD1
j_call: TRBJ2-2
clone_size: NA

cdr3_nt: TGTGCCAGCACCCAGGGGTTGGAGACCCAGTACTTC
cdr3_aa: CASTQGLETQYF
v_call: TRBV6-1
d_call: NA
j_call: TRBJ2-5
clone_size: NA

cdr3_nt: TGTGCCAGCAGCTTGGGGACAGGGGTTGAGACCCAGTACTTC
cdr3_aa: CASSLGTGVETQYF
v_call: TRBV5-6
d_call: TRBD1
j_call: TRBJ2-5
clone_size: NA

cdr3_nt: TGTGCCAGCACCCTTGGGGGAAACTACGAGCAGTACTTC
cdr3_aa: CASTLGGNYEQYF
v_call: TRBV5-5
d_call: NA
j_call: TRBJ2-7
clone_size: few

cdr3_nt: TGTGCCAGCAGCCACGCACTTACCACAGATACGCAGTATTTT
cdr3_aa: CASSHALTTDTQYF
v_call: TRBV7-8
d_call: NA
j_call: TRBJ2-3
clone_size: NA

cdr3_nt: TGTGCCAGCAAGAGCTCAGACACAGATACGCAGTATTTT
cdr3_aa: CASKSSDTDTQYF
v_call: TRBV6-5
d_call: NA
j_call: TRBJ2-3
clone_size: NA

cdr3_nt: TGTGCCTGGAGAAGAGGGATGAACACTGAAGCTTTCTTT
cdr3_aa: CAWRRGMNTEAFF
v_call: TRBV30
d_call: NA
j_call: TRBJ1-1
clone_size: NA

cdr3_nt: TGTGCCAGCAACGAGGGGGGGGATGGCTACACCTTC
cdr3_aa: CASNEGGDGYTF
v_call: TRBV6-1
d_call: NA
j_call: TRBJ1-2
clone_size: NA

cdr3_nt: TGTGCCAGCAGTGGGACAGGGGCACACAATCAGCCCCAGCATTTT
cdr3_aa: CASSGTGAHNQPQHF
v_call: TRBV6-5
d_call: TRBD1
j_call: TRBJ1-5
clone_size: once

cdr3_nt: TGCGCCAGCAGCCGCCAACTCCGGACAGGGGGGTCCTACAATGAGCAGTTCTTC
cdr3_aa: CASSRQLRTGGSYNEQFF
v_call: TRBV5-1
d_call: TRBD1
j_call: TRBJ2-1
clone_size: NA

cdr3_nt: TGTGCCAGTAGATACCGGGGGACCGGGGAGCTGTTTTTT
cdr3_aa: CASRYRGTGELFF
v_call: TRBV19
d_call: NA
j_call: TRBJ2-2
clone_size: NA

cdr3_nt: TGTGCCAGCAGCCAAATCCAAGAGACCCAGTACTTC
cdr3_aa: CASSQIQETQYF
v_call: TRBV7-2
d_call: NA
j_call: TRBJ2-5
clone_size: NA

cdr3_nt: TGCGCCAGCAGCTTGGTGGGCCGGGGCGGGGGGAGCACAGATACGCAGTATTTT
cdr3_aa: CASSLVGRGGGSTDTQYF
v_call: TRBV5-1
d_call: TRBD2
j_call: TRBJ2-3
clone_size: NA

cdr3_nt: TGTGCCAGCAGCTTAAAGAGAAGCGGGGGGCCTAAAGAGACCCAGTACTTC
cdr3_aa: CASSLKRSGGPKETQYF
v_call: TRBV7-2
d_call: TRBD2
j_call: TRBJ2-5
clone_size: NA

cdr3_nt: TGTGCCAGCAGTTCTTGGGGACAGGGGCTTTCGAACACCGGGGAGCTGTTTTTT
cdr3_aa: CASSSWGQGLSNTGELFF
v_call: TRBV27
d_call: TRBD1
j_call: TRBJ2-2
clone_size: once

cdr3_nt: TGTGCCAGCAGTCCAAGAAGCCAGACAGATGAAGCTTTCTTT
cdr3_aa: CASSPRSQTDEAFF
v_call: TRBV27
d_call: NA
j_call: TRBJ1-1
clone_size: NA

cdr3_nt: TGTGCCAGCTCACCGGGGAGATTAAACTACGAGCAGTACTTC
cdr3_aa: CASSPGRLNYEQYF
v_call: TRBV18
d_call: NA
j_call: TRBJ2-7
clone_size: NA

cdr3_nt: TGTGCCAGCAGCTCAAAACAGGAAGATGGAAACACCATATATTTT
cdr3_aa: CASSSKQEDGNTIYF
v_call: TRBV13
d_call: NA
j_call: TRBJ1-3
clone_size: NA

cdr3_nt: TGTGCCAGCAGCCATCGGACAGGGGGCACTGAAGCTTTCTTT
cdr3_aa: CASSHRTGGTEAFF
v_call: TRBV14
d_call: TRBD1
j_call: TRBJ1-1
clone_size: NA

cdr3_nt: TGTGCCAGCAGCCCTAACCTGGGGTATGGCTACACCTTC
cdr3_aa: CASSPNLGYGYTF
v_call: TRBV27
d_call: NA
j_call: TRBJ1-2
clone_size: few

cdr3_nt: TGTGCCAGCAGCTGGACAGGGGAGGATGGCTACACCTTC
cdr3_aa: CASSWTGEDGYTF
v_call: TRBV5-5
d_call: TRBD1
j_call: TRBJ1-2
clone_size: NA

cdr3_nt: TGCAGTGCTACGGTGGGAGAGACCCAGTACTTC
cdr3_aa: CSATVGETQYF
v_call: TRBV20-1
d_call: NA
j_call: TRBJ2-5
clone_size: NA

cdr3_nt: TGTGCCAGCAGCTTAGCATCTGGAAACACCATATATTTT
cdr3_aa: CASSLASGNTIYF
v_call: TRBV7-2
d_call: NA
j_call: TRBJ1-3
clone_size: NA

cdr3_nt: TGTGCCAGCAGTGACGTCGCCCGAGATGAGCAGTTCTTC
cdr3_aa: CASSDVARDEQFF
v_call: TRBV2
d_call: NA
j_call: TRBJ2-1
clone_size: NA

cdr3_nt: TGTGCCAGCACTCCCGCTGACTCTGGAAACACCATATATTTT
cdr3_aa: CASTPADSGNTIYF
v_call: TRBV2
d_call: NA
j_call: TRBJ1-3
clone_size: NA

cdr3_nt: TGTGCCACCAGCAGATCCGGGACAGTCTTCACCGGGGAGCTGTTTTTT
cdr3_aa: CATSRSGTVFTGELFF
v_call: TRBV15
d_call: TRBD1
j_call: TRBJ2-2
clone_size: NA

cdr3_nt: TGCGCCAGCAGACGGGACCGCTGTTGTGGCTACACCTTC
cdr3_aa: CASRRDRCCGYTF
v_call: TRBV10-1
d_call: NA
j_call: TRBJ1-2
clone_size: few

cdr3_nt: TGTGCCTCTAAGGAGACAGGGGGGTTCTATGGCTACACCTTC
cdr3_aa: CASKETGGFYGYTF
v_call: TRBV30
d_call: TRBD1
j_call: TRBJ1-2
clone_size: once

cdr3_nt: TGTGCCAGCAGCCAAACTTTGGGACAGTACACAGATACGCAGTATTTT
cdr3_aa: CASSQTLGQYTDTQYF
v_call: TRBV14
d_call: TRBD1
j_call: TRBJ2-3
clone_size: once

cdr3_nt: TGTGCCAGCAGCGGACAGAGCAATCAGCCCCAGCATTTT
cdr3_aa: CASSGQSNQPQHF
v_call: TRBV7-8
d_call: NA
j_call: TRBJ1-5
clone_size: NA